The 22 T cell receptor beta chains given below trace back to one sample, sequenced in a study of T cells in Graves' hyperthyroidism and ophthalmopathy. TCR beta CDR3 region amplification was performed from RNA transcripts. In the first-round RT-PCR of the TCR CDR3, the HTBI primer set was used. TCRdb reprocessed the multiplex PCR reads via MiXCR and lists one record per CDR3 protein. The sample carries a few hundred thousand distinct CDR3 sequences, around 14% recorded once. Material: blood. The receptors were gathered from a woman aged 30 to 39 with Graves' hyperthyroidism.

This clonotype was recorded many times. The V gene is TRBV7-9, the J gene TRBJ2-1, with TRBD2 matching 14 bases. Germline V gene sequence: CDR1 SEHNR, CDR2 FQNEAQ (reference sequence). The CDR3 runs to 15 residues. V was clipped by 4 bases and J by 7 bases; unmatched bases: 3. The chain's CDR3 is CASSSGLAGVNEQFF. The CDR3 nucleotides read TGTGCCAGCAGCTCGGGACTAGCGGGAGTAAATGAGCAGTTCTTC.

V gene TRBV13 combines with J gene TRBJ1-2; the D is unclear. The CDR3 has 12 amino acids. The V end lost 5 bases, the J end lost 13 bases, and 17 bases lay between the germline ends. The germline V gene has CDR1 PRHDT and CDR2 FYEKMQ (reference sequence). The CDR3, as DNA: TGTGCCAGCAGCGATGCGGGAGTGGCGGGCACCTTC. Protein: CASSDAGVAGTF.

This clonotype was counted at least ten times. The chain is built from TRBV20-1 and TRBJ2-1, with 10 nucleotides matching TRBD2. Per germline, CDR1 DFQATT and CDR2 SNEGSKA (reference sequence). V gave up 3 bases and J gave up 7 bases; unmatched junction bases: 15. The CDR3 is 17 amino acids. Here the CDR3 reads CSASGSGLAGDWNEQFF. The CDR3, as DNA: TGCAGTGCTAGTGGATCAGGGCTAGCGGGAGATTGGAATGAGCAGTTCTTC.

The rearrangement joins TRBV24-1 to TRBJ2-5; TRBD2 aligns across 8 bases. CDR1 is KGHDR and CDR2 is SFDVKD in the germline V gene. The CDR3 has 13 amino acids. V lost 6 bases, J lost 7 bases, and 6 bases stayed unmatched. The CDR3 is CATSSDGRATQYF. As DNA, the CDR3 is TGTGCCACCAGTTCGGACGGGAGGGCGACCCAGTACTTC.

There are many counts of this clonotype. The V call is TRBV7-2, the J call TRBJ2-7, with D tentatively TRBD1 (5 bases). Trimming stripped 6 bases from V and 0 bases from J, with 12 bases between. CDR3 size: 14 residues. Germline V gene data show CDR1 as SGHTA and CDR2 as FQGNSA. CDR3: CASRLTVGSYEQYF. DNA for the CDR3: TGTGCCAGCAGGTTGACAGTGGGCTCCTACGAGCAGTACTTC.

The CDR3 region is CASAGGEGAGTDTQYF. CDR3 DNA sequence: TGTGCCAGCGCCGGGGGCGAGGGAGCGGGAACAGATACGCAGTATTTT. The J gene is TRBJ2-3, the V gene TRBV10-3; the D gene is possibly TRBD2 (7 bases). The CDR3 totals 16 residues. The germline V and J ends were trimmed by 10 bases and 3 bases, with 23 bases remaining between them. Germline CDR1 is ENHRY and CDR2 is SYGVKD.

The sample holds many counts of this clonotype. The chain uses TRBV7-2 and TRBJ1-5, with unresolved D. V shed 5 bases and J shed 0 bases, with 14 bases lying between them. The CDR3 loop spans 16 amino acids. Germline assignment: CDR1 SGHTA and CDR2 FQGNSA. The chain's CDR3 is CASSLGGRNSNQPQHF. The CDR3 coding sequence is TGTGCCAGCAGCCTAGGCGGCCGGAATAGCAATCAGCCCCAGCATTTT.

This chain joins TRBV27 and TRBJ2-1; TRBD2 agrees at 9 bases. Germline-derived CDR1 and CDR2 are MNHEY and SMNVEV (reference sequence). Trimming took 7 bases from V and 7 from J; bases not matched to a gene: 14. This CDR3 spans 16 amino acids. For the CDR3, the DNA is TGTGCCAGCACCTCTCTTCTGGCGGGAGGGCGGAATGAGCAGTTCTTC. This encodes CASTSLLAGGRNEQFF.

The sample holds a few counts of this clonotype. CDR3 nucleotide sequence: TGTGCCAGCAGCTTGGGACGTCTAGCGGGAGGTCGCTACAATGAGCAGTTCTTC. Protein: CASSLGRLAGGRYNEQFF. This chain uses TRBV5-6 with TRBJ2-1, with TRBD2 matching 11 bases. Germline V gene sequence: CDR1 SGHDT, CDR2 YYEEEE. This CDR3 has 18 residues. V lost 0 bases to trimming and J lost 3 bases; unmatched junction nucleotides: 8.

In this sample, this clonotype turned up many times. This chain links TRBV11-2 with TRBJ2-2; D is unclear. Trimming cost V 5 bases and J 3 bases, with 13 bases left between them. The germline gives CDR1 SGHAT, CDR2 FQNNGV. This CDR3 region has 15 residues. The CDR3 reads CASSLNIGYTGELFF. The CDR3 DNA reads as TGTGCCAGCAGCCTCAACATCGGGTACACCGGGGAGCTGTTTTTT.

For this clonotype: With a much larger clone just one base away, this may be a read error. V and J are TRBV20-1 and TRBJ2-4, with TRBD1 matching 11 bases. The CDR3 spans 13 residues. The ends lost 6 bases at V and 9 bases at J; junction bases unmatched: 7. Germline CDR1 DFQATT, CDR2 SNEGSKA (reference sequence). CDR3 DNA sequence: TGCAGTGCCTACGGACAGGGGGCAAGCATTCAGTACTTC. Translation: CSAYGQGASIQYF.

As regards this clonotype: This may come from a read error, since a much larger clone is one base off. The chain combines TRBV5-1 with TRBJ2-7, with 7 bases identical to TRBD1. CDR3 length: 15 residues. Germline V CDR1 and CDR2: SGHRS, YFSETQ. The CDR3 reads CASSVNPQGSKEQYF. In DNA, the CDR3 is TGTGCCAGCAGCGTTAACCCACAGGGGTCTAAGGAGCAGTACTTC.

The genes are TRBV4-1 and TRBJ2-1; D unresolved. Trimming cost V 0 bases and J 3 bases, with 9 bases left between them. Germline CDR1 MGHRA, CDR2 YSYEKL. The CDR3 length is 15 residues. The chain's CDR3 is CASSQDGLSYNEQFF. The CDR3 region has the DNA TGCGCCAGCAGCCAAGATGGTTTGAGCTACAATGAGCAGTTCTTC.

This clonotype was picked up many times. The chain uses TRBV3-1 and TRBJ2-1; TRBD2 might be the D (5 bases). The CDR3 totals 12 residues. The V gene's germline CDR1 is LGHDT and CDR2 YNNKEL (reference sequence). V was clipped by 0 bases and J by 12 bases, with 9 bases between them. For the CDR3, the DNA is TGTGCCAGCAGCCAAGAGCGGGTGCCGCAGTTCTTC. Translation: CASSQERVPQFF.

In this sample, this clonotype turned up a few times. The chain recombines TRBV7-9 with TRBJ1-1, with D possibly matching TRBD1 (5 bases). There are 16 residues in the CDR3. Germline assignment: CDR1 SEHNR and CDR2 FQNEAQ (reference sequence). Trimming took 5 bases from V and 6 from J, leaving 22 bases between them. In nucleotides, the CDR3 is TGTGCCAGCAGCACCGGGACCGGTAATCAGTGGCCTGAAGCTTTCTTT. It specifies CASSTGTGNQWPEAFF. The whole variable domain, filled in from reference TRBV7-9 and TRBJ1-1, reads DTGVSQNPRHKITKRGQNVTFRCDPISEHNRLYWYRQTLGQGPEFLTYFQNEAQLEKSRLLSDRFSAERPKGSFSTLEIQRTEQGDSAMYLCASSTGTGNQWPEAFFGQGTRLTVV.

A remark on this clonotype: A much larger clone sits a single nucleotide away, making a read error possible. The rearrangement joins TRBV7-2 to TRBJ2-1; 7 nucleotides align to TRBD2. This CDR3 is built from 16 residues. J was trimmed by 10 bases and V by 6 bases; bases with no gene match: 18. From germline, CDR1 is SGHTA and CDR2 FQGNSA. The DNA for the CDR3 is TGTGCCAGCAGTTTATCTAGGGGTTCTAGCGGCTACGAGCAGTTCTTC. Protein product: CASSLSRGSSGYEQFF.

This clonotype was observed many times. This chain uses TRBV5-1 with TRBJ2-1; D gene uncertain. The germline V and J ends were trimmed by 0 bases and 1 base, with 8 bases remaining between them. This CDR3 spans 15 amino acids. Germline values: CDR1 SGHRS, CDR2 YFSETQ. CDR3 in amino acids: CASSLAGRSYNEQFF. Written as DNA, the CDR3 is TGCGCCAGCAGCTTGGCCGGGCGGTCCTACAATGAGCAGTTCTTC.

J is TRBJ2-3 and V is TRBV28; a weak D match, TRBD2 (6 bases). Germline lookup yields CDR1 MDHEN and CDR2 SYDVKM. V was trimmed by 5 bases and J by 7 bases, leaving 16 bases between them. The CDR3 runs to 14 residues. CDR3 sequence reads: CASSPGTSFYTQYF. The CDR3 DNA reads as TGTGCCAGCAGTCCCGGGACTTCCTTCTATACGCAGTATTTT.

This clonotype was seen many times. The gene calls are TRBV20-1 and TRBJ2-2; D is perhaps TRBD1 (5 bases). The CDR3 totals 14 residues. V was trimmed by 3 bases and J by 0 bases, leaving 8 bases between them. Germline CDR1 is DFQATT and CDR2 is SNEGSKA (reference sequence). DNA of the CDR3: TGCAGTGCTAGTGGGGCATCGAACACCGGGGAGCTGTTTTTT. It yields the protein CSASGASNTGELFF.

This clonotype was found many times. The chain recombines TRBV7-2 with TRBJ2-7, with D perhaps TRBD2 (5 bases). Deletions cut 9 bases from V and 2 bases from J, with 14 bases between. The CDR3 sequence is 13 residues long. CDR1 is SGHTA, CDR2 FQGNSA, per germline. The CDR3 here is CASGFTSAYEQYF. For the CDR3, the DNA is TGTGCCAGTGGATTCACTAGTGCCTACGAGCAGTACTTC.

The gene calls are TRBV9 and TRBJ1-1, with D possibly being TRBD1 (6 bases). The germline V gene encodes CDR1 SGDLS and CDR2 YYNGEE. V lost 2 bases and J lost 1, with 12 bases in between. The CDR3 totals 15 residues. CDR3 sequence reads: CASSVQGTGNTEAFF. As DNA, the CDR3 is TGTGCCAGCAGCGTCCAGGGGACCGGGAACACTGAAGCTTTCTTT.

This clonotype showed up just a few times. The DNA of the CDR3 is TGTGCCAGCAGCCTCACTTCAGGGGTCGAGACCCAGTACTTC. It is translated as CASSLTSGVETQYF. The chain uses TRBV7-6 and TRBJ2-5, with D perhaps TRBD1 (6 bases). V was pared by 5 bases and J by 5 bases, with 15 bases between. Germline lookup yields CDR1 SGHVS and CDR2 FNYEAQ. The CDR3 is 14 amino acids.